One T cell receptor (beta chain) is described in this entry. The sample originates from a study of blood T cell repertoires in COVID-19. Sequenced by immunoSEQ multiplex PCR; TCRdb stores in-frame clones only, minus some. The table includes about 100,000 clones, approximately 86% detected once. This receptor was taken from a man at least 80 years old with acute or convalescent COVID-19. The specimen sequenced was peripheral blood.

CDR3 nucleotide sequence: TGCAGCGTTGAATCTAGCGGGGGCTACAATGAGCAGTTCTTC. Translated, it gives CSVESSGGYNEQFF. This chain uses TRBV29-1 with TRBJ2-1; 10 bases map to TRBD2. Trimming took 2 bases from V and 3 from J; bases not matched to a gene: 1. Germline CDR1 and CDR2: SQVTM and ANQGSEA. This CDR3 is 14 amino acids long.